What follows are 30 T cell receptor beta chains derived from one specimen sequenced in a study of T cell repertoires in aging, cancer and after chemotherapy. TRB rearrangements spanning V, D and J were amplified using mixed TRB-A/B primers. TCRdb re-called the multiplex PCR reads with MiXCR, one entry per CDR3 protein. The data hold more than 10,000 distinct CDR3 sequences, with approximately 25% observed a single time. Peripheral blood genomic DNA, not sorted cells or RNA, was the template. Source material: blood. Receptors originate from a human donor in good health.

This clonotype is medium-sized (0.01 to 0.1%) by share. The rearrangement uses TRBV19 and TRBJ1-2; 8 bases match TRBD1. The V segment lost 10 bases and the J segment 6 bases; nucleotides outside the gene matches: 7. This CDR3 comprises 12 residues. From germline, CDR1 is LNHDA and CDR2 SQIVND (reference sequence). CDR3 nucleotide sequence: TGTGCCACGAGGACAGGGTCCGATGGCTACACCTTC. It codes for CATRTGSDGYTF. Filled out from reference TRBV19 and TRBJ1-2, the complete variable domain reads DGGITQSPKYLFRKEGQNVTLSCEQNLNHDAMYWYRQDPGQGLRLIYYSQIVNDFQKGDIAEGYSVSREKKESFPLTVTSAQKNPTAFYLCATRTGSDGYTFGSGTRLTVV.

This clonotype was picked up many times. This chain joins TRBV13 and TRBJ1-6; the D gene is possibly TRBD1 (6 bases). The CDR3 totals 16 residues. CDR1 PRHDT and CDR2 FYEKMQ come from the germline V gene (reference sequence). V shed 4 bases and J shed 4 bases, with 14 bases lying between them. The CDR3 spells CASSSAPQGYNSPLHF. The CDR3 coding sequence is TGTGCCAGCAGCTCAGCCCCACAGGGATATAATTCACCCCTCCACTTT.

The V and J genes are TRBV4-2 and TRBJ2-5; D uncertain. Germline loops: CDR1 LGHNA, CDR2 YNFKEQ. V lost 0 bases to trimming and J lost 7 bases, with 15 bases between them. CDR3 length: 15 amino acids. CDR3 loop: CASSQDRPPRGTQYF. CDR3 DNA sequence: TGTGCCAGCAGCCAAGATCGCCCTCCCCGAGGGACCCAGTACTTC.

CDR3 protein: CASSLRQGDNEQFF. CDR3 DNA sequence: TGTGCCAGCAGTTTGAGACAGGGTGACAATGAGCAGTTCTTC. The chain combines TRBV12-3 or TRBV12-4 with TRBJ2-1, with TRBD1 matching 7 bases. After removal of 3 bases from V and 5 bases from J, the junction contained 4 bases not matched to a gene. This CDR3 has 14 residues.

This clonotype has a handful of counts. The genes are TRBV20-1 and TRBJ1-3, with TRBD1 identical over 9 bases. The junction had 3 bases not matched to a gene; V was cut back by 3 bases and J by 3 bases. CDR3 length: 14 amino acids. Germline V lookup: CDR1 DFQATT, CDR2 SNEGSKA (reference sequence). In nucleotides, the CDR3 is TGCAGTGCTAGCGGGACAGGGAATGGAAACACCATATATTTT. Its translation: CSASGTGNGNTIYF.

This clonotype was seen only a few times. The chain uses TRBV7-6 and TRBJ2-7; no clear D. V was clipped by 2 bases and J by 5 bases, with 13 bases between them. The CDR3 totals 14 residues. Looked up from germline, CDR1 is SGHVS and CDR2 is FNYEAQ. The CDR3, as DNA: TGTGCCAGCAGCTTAAGTAGGGTTGGGCACGAGCAGTACTTC. Translation gives CASSLSRVGHEQYF.

The gene calls are TRBV19 and TRBJ1-5; D is perhaps TRBD1 (5 bases). This CDR3 is built from 14 residues. Germline loops: CDR1 LNHDA, CDR2 SQIVND (reference sequence). The V gene lost 7 bases and the J gene lost 7 bases, with 17 bases spanning the gap. CDR3 sequence: CASMLSGFGQPQHF. DNA of the CDR3: TGTGCCAGTATGCTTTCAGGGTTCGGGCAGCCCCAGCATTTT.

This rearrangement joins TRBV11-2 to TRBJ2-5, with 16 bases that match TRBD2. This CDR3 contains 17 residues. Germline CDR1 and CDR2: SGHAT and FQNNGV. V gave up 5 bases and J gave up 5 bases; unmatched junction bases: 8. This chain's CDR3 is CASSPGTSGGALETQYF. The DNA of the CDR3 is TGTGCCAGCAGCCCGGGGACTAGCGGGGGGGCCTTGGAGACCCAGTACTTC.

This clonotype is medium-sized by share. The gene calls are TRBV6-6 and TRBJ2-7; 10 bases fit TRBD1. The CDR3 is 15 residues long. Germline V gives CDR1 MNHNY, CDR2 SVGAGI (reference sequence). V was pared by 4 bases and J by 3 bases, with 6 bases of the junction left unmatched. The CDR3 DNA sequence: TGTGCCAGCAGTTCGCCGGGACAGGGGAGCTACGAGCAGTACTTC. Its translation is CASSSPGQGSYEQYF.

Here the CDR3 DNA reads TGTGCCAGCAGTTTCGCAGGGGTGGGTTTCTACACCTTC. Its protein product is CASSFAGVGFYTF. V usage is TRBV27 and J usage is TRBJ1-2; a possible D gene is TRBD1 (6 bases). Germline CDR1 reads MNHEY; CDR2 reads SMNVEV (reference sequence). V was shortened by 3 bases and J by 10 bases, with 15 bases between the two germline ends. The CDR3 is 13 amino acids.

The rearrangement uses TRBV6-2 or TRBV6-3 and TRBJ1-4; D is possibly TRBD1 (6 bases). Looked up from germline, CDR1 is MNHEY and CDR2 is SVGEGT. The CDR3 consists of 15 residues. Trimming took 4 bases from V and 1 from J, leaving 10 bases between them. This chain's CDR3 is CASSSSRGTNEKLFF. In DNA, the CDR3 is TGTGCCAGCAGTTCCTCCAGGGGAACTAATGAAAAACTGTTTTTT.

This clonotype appeared many times. The chain couples TRBV7-2 to TRBJ2-2; TRBD1 agrees at 7 bases. The CDR3 consists of 16 residues. Germline V gene sequence: CDR1 SGHTA, CDR2 FQGNSA. V gave up 3 bases and J gave up 2 bases; unmatched junction bases: 6. CDR3 nucleotides: TGTGCCAGCAGCTTCGAAGGGGGCGCTAACACCGGGGAGCTGTTTTTT. Translation gives CASSFEGGANTGELFF.

This clonotype was detected only a few times. This rearrangement joins TRBV18 to TRBJ2-1; TRBD1 is a possible D gene (6 bases). Germline CDR1 KGHSH, CDR2 LQKENI. The CDR3 length is 14 residues. V lost 5 bases and J lost 5, with 13 bases in between. CDR3 DNA sequence: TGTGCCAGCTCAGAGAGGGCAGGGGACAATGAGCAGTTCTTC. This encodes CASSERAGDNEQFF.

This chain uses TRBV6-2 or TRBV6-3 with TRBJ2-7; no reliable D call. V was trimmed by 5 bases and J by 4 bases, leaving 6 bases between them. Germline CDR1 MNHEY, CDR2 SVGEGT. CDR3 size: 11 residues. CDR3 bases: TGTGCCAGCAGTAACTTTTACGAGCAGTACTTC. The encoded protein is CASSNFYEQYF.

A few counts support this clonotype. V and J are TRBV7-3 and TRBJ1-2; TRBD1 might be the D (5 bases). V lost 0 bases and J lost 7, with 9 bases in between. The germline V gene has CDR1 SGHTA and CDR2 FQGTGA. The CDR3 is 13 residues long. The CDR3 loop reads CASSLTGDGGYTF. CDR3 DNA: TGTGCCAGCAGCTTAACAGGGGATGGTGGCTACACCTTC.

The chain has TRBV5-6 and TRBJ2-5; unclear D gene. Germline V gene sequence: CDR1 SGHDT, CDR2 YYEEEE. The CDR3 runs 13 residues. The V end was cut by 1 base, the J end by 5 bases, with 9 bases between. The DNA for the CDR3 is TGTGCCAGCAGCTTGATTTTGATGGAGACCCAGTACTTC. This encodes CASSLILMETQYF.

This clonotype was seen only a few times. This chain uses TRBV6-5 with TRBJ2-2; perhaps D is TRBD1 or TRBD2 (5 bases each). Germline loops: CDR1 MNHEY, CDR2 SVGAGI. The length of the CDR3 is 15 residues. Trimming removed 5 bases at V and 1 base at J, with 11 bases between. CDR3 protein: CASSPGTENTGELFF. The CDR3 DNA follows: TGTGCCAGCAGTCCCGGGACGGAGAACACCGGGGAGCTGTTTTTT.

This chain joins TRBV6-2 or TRBV6-3 and TRBJ1-5; D gene uncertain. Trimming shortened V by 5 bases and J by 8 bases, and 19 bases separated the two germline ends. The CDR3 consists of 15 residues. In germline, CDR1 is MNHEY, CDR2 SVGEGT. CDR3 bases: TGTGCCAGCAGTCTTTGGACGGACGGGATTGAGCCCCAGCATTTT. Its protein product is CASSLWTDGIEPQHF.

J is TRBJ2-1 and V is TRBV7-2; TRBD1 agrees at 12 bases. The germline CDR1 and CDR2 sequences are SGHTA and FQGNSA. The V segment lost 1 base and the J segment 10 bases; nucleotides outside the gene matches: 5. This CDR3 region has 15 residues. The CDR3 coding sequence is TGTGCCAGCAGCTTAGTCTGGGACAGGGGGCCCGAGCAGTTCTTC. Protein: CASSLVWDRGPEQFF.

The J gene is TRBJ1-4, the V gene TRBV6-5, with no clear D. V lost 10 bases, J lost 3 bases, and 9 bases lay in between. The CDR3 spans 12 residues. The germline V gene has CDR1 MNHEY and CDR2 SVGAGI. The chain's CDR3 is CATRVSNEKLFF. DNA of the CDR3: TGTGCCACTAGGGTATCTAATGAAAAACTGTTTTTT.

The chain recombines TRBV6-1 with TRBJ1-2, with D unclear. The CDR3 has 11 amino acids. Germline values: CDR1 MNHNS, CDR2 SASEGT. Between the trimmed V and J ends, which lost 1 base and 13 bases, there was a span of 10 bases. The CDR3, as DNA: TGTGCCAGCAGTGAAGAAGGGTTCAGCACCTTC. Translation gives CASSEEGFSTF.

V gene TRBV12-3 or TRBV12-4 combines with J gene TRBJ2-7; 9 bases map to TRBD1. CDR3 length: 14 amino acids. The J segment lost 4 bases and the V segment lost 1 base, leaving 2 bases of the junction unmatched. The CDR3 sequence: CASSLGGTGYEQYF. The CDR3 DNA reads TGTGCCAGCAGTTTAGGCGGGACAGGGTACGAGCAGTACTTC.

The rearrangement links TRBV19 to TRBJ1-2, with no clear D. This CDR3 has 16 amino acids. Per germline, CDR1 LNHDA and CDR2 SQIVND (reference sequence). V was clipped by 4 bases and J by 0 bases, with 15 bases between them. The CDR3 region is CASSTTWQAPNYGYTF. CDR3 in DNA: TGTGCCAGTAGTACCACCTGGCAGGCACCTAACTATGGCTACACCTTC.

The rearrangement uses TRBV18 and TRBJ1-5; TRBD1 is a possible D gene (6 bases). This CDR3 has 14 amino acids. Trimming cost V 5 bases and J 4 bases, with 12 bases left between them. Germline loops: CDR1 KGHSH, CDR2 LQKENI. CDR3 protein: CASSATGRNQPQHF. The CDR3 bases are TGTGCCAGCTCAGCCACAGGGAGGAATCAGCCCCAGCATTTT.

There are a few counts of this clonotype. This chain connects TRBV21-1 to TRBJ1-2; TRBD1 reflects the table's D call only, with no check against the DNA. TRBV21-1 is a pseudogene. This CDR3 comprises 16 residues. DNA of the CDR3: TGTGCCAGCAGCAACTACGGGACAGGGGGCGTGAGTGGCTACACCTTC. This codes for CASSNYGTGGVSGYTF.

This clonotype appeared a few times. The chain has TRBV7-2 and TRBJ2-3, with TRBD1 matching over 7 bases. The CDR3 totals 14 residues. V lost 3 bases to trimming and J lost 4 bases; unmatched junction nucleotides: 4. From germline, CDR1 is SGHTA and CDR2 FQGNSA. In nucleotides, the CDR3 is TGTGCCAGCAGCTTTGACAGGGCTGCAGATACGCAGTATTTT. It encodes CASSFDRAADTQYF. Based on the CDR3 plus reference TRBV7-2 and TRBJ2-3, the full variable domain is GAGVSQSPSNKVTEKGKDVELRCDPISGHTALYWYRQSLGQGLEFLIYFQGNSAPDKSGLPSDRFSAERTGGSVSTLTIQRTQQEDSAVYLCASSFDRAADTQYFGPGTRLTVL.

In this sample, this clonotype turned up a few times. The chain couples TRBV19 to TRBJ2-1; tentative D call: TRBD1 (6 bases). Trimming pared 5 bases from V and 2 bases from J, leaving 16 bases between. The CDR3 extends over 16 amino acids. Per germline, CDR1 LNHDA and CDR2 SQIVND (reference sequence). The CDR3 sequence: CASSGRTASTYNEQFF. DNA for the CDR3: TGTGCCAGTAGTGGAAGGACAGCGAGTACCTACAATGAGCAGTTCTTC.

The chain recombines TRBV27 with TRBJ2-3, with D possibly TRBD2 on 5 matching bases. CDR3 length: 13 residues. V gave up 8 bases and J gave up 2 bases, with 11 bases separating them. CDR1 and CDR2 from the germline V gene are MNHEY and SMNVEV (reference sequence). CDR3 DNA sequence: TGTGCCAGCTGGGGAGCCCCCACAGATACGCAGTATTTT. Residues: CASWGAPTDTQYF.

As concerns this clonotype: A junction boundary mismatches the germline segment, possibly from a read error. This chain joins TRBV18 and TRBJ2-2, with D unresolved. The CDR3 loop spans 18 amino acids. The germline V gene encodes CDR1 KGHSH and CDR2 LQKENI. CDR3 nucleotides: TGTGCCATCTCACCACGGTGCAGGTCCCCACTCGGCACCGGGGAGCTGTTTTTT. This gives the protein CAISPRCRSPLGTGELFF.

The sample holds a few counts of this clonotype. The chain uses TRBV6-1 and TRBJ1-2; D call uncertain. The CDR3 contains 15 residues. V was pared by 7 bases and J by 9 bases, with 24 bases between. The germline gives CDR1 MNHNS, CDR2 SASEGT. CDR3 bases: TGTGCCAGCATCGAACTTATCGGCAGAGAGGAAAGCTACACCTTC. It yields the protein CASIELIGREESYTF.